This T cell receptor (beta chain) derives from a study of T-cell memory formation after mild COVID-19. Germline V CDR1 and CDR2: SGHDN, FVKESK. The CDR3 is 15 amino acids. V lost 1 base to trimming and J lost 6 bases, with 13 bases between them. In TCRdb, the 5' RACE reads were re-called with MiXCR into one record per CDR3 protein. The sample has roughly 110,000 distinct CDR3 sequences, 9.5% to 15% seen once; the top ten hold around 30%. This chain uses TRBV14 with TRBJ2-1; no clear D. The source of this sequence is an adult woman who had mild COVID-19 (a few samples of this study predate the infection). Cell type and time point are not known. The specimen sequenced was PBMCs or a T cell subset sorted from them (not recorded which). The CDR3 loop reads CASSQVWVPTNEQFF. CDR3 sequence (DNA): TGTGCCAGCAGCCAAGTCTGGGTGCCAACCAATGAGCAGTTCTTC.